Below, 30 T cell receptor beta chains from the same sample are listed, as sequenced in a study of shared clonotypes between healthy human individuals. Naivety among CD8 cells was defined by CD45RO negativity and positive CCR7 selection, thereby excluding terminally differentiated effector memory CD45RA+ cells. Sequenced by immunoSEQ multiplex PCR; TCRdb stores in-frame clones only, minus some. This repertoire shows about 2.2 million clones, about 93% found once; its top ten account for approximately 1.7%. Specimen: naive CD8+ T cells from PBMCs. These receptors originate from a man aged 18 to 29 in good health. Some clones in this sample may be carry-over from other donors' samples.

The chain couples TRBV6-5 to TRBJ1-1, with 7 bases that match TRBD1. The CDR3 is 13 residues long. Germline V gene lookup returns CDR1 MNHEY and CDR2 SVGAGI. J lost 1 base, V lost 6 bases, and 2 bases had no gene match. The CDR3 nucleotides read TGTGCCAGCAGGACAGGGAAGAACACTGAAGCTTTCTTT. This gives the protein CASRTGKNTEAFF.

V is TRBV21-1 and J is TRBJ1-1. TRBV21-1 is assigned pseudogene status. The CDR3 contains 12 residues. The CDR3 here is CASKSCDTEAFF. DNA for the CDR3: TGTGCCAGCAAGTCATGTGACACTGAAGCTTTCTTT.

The chain carries TRBV5-6 and TRBJ2-3; D is possibly TRBD2 (6 bases). Trimming took off 4 bases at V and 3 bases at J, with 15 bases between the two ends. The CDR3 is made up of 15 amino acids. Germline V gene data show CDR1 as SGHDT and CDR2 as YYEEEE. CDR3 in DNA: TGTGCCAGCAGCAGCGGAGGGAGGATGACAGATACGCAGTATTTT. The encoded protein is CASSSGGRMTDTQYF.

The chain has TRBV28 and TRBJ2-7; no definite D call. Germline CDR1 is MDHEN and CDR2 is SYDVKM. V was shortened by 6 bases and J by 5 bases, with 20 bases between the two germline ends. The CDR3 extends over 15 amino acids. The CDR3 region is CASRLPGQGAHEQYF. In nucleotides, the CDR3 is TGTGCCAGCAGGCTACCGGGCCAAGGAGCCCACGAGCAGTACTTC.

The chain combines TRBV27 with TRBJ2-1; the match to TRBD2 covers 7 bases. Germline-derived CDR1 and CDR2 are MNHEY and SMNVEV (reference sequence). V trimming: 5 bases; J trimming: 0 bases; junction bases outside the gene matches: 16. The CDR3 sequence is 19 residues long. The CDR3 DNA reads as TGTGCCAGCAGTACCATATACCATGTGGGGGGGAGCTCCTACAATGAGCAGTTCTTC. It translates to CASSTIYHVGGSSYNEQFF.

The V gene is TRBV29-1, the J gene TRBJ2-5, with 7 bases lining up with TRBD2. V shed 1 base, J shed 2 bases, and the junction held 10 bases outside the gene matches. Looked up from germline, CDR1 is SQVTM and CDR2 is ANQGSEA. CDR3 length equals 16 residues. CDR3 residues: CSVEGGRGTHQETQYF. CDR3 DNA sequence: TGCAGCGTTGAAGGGGGGAGGGGTACCCATCAAGAGACCCAGTACTTC.

This clone has only a few counts. V is TRBV11-2 and J is TRBJ1-5; TRBD1 might be the D (5 bases). Looked up from germline, CDR1 is SGHAT and CDR2 is FQNNGV. The CDR3 totals 14 residues. Trimming pared 5 bases from V and 5 bases from J, leaving 13 bases between. The CDR3 nucleotides read TGTGCCAGCAGCAGATCGGGACTCCATCAGCCCCAGCATTTT. Its translation: CASSRSGLHQPQHF.

This chain joins TRBV7-9 and TRBJ2-1; 8 bases are shared with TRBD2. CDR3 size: 16 residues. Germline V gene lookup returns CDR1 SEHNR and CDR2 FQNEAQ (reference sequence). V gave up 5 bases and J gave up 2 bases; unmatched junction bases: 8. In DNA form, the CDR3 reads TGTGCCAGCAGCCCACAAGCGGGAGCTGCCTACAATGAGCAGTTCTTC. Its protein is CASSPQAGAAYNEQFF.

V gene TRBV15 combines with J gene TRBJ2-5, with D unclear. The CDR3 is 16 residues long. The V gene's germline CDR1 is LNHNV and CDR2 YYDKDF (reference sequence). The V gene lost 3 bases and the J gene lost 1 base, with 15 bases spanning the gap. The CDR3 bases are TGTGCCACCAGCAGCAGTTTTCGGGTGTTCCAAGAGACCCAGTACTTC. Protein product: CATSSSFRVFQETQYF.

J is TRBJ2-1 and V is TRBV4-3; 11 nucleotides line up with TRBD2. The CDR3 contains 18 residues. Trimming took 0 bases from V and 4 from J; bases not matched to a gene: 8. Germline lookup yields CDR1 LGHNA and CDR2 YSLEER. Written as DNA, the CDR3 is TGCGCCAGCAGCCAAGAGACTAGCGGGGAAGACTTATACAATGAGCAGTTCTTC. Protein: CASSQETSGEDLYNEQFF.

This sequence joins TRBV4-1 and TRBJ2-7, with 8 positions matching TRBD1. CDR1 and CDR2 from the germline V gene are MGHRA and YSYEKL. The CDR3 extends over 19 amino acids. V dropped 3 bases and J dropped 1; count of bases not matched to a gene: 17. DNA of the CDR3: TGCGCCAGCAGCCAGACCTCTAGGACAGGGCTTATGTGGTCCTACGAGCAGTACTTC. It translates to CASSQTSRTGLMWSYEQYF.

This rearrangement joins TRBV19 to TRBJ2-1; 7 bases match TRBD1. The junction had 2 bases not matched to a gene; V was cut back by 0 bases and J by 6 bases. This CDR3 is built from 14 residues. Looked up from germline, CDR1 is LNHDA and CDR2 is SQIVND (reference sequence). The CDR3 protein is CASSIDAGGNEQFF. DNA of the CDR3: TGTGCCAGTAGTATAGATGCAGGGGGCAATGAGCAGTTCTTC.

This sequence joins TRBV28 and TRBJ2-1; D might be TRBD1 or TRBD2, each matching 5 bases. The V end lost 0 bases, the J end lost 3 bases, and 9 bases lay between the germline ends. Germline V gives CDR1 MDHEN, CDR2 SYDVKM. This CDR3 is built from 15 residues. In nucleotides, the CDR3 is TGTGCCAGCAGTTTATGGGGGGTGGGCTACAATGAGCAGTTCTTC. Protein sequence: CASSLWGVGYNEQFF.

As concerns this clone: Other DNA sequences in this specimen translate into the identical CDR3. The gene calls are TRBV12-5 and TRBJ2-7; unclear D gene. This CDR3 has 11 amino acids. V gave up 1 base and J gave up 3 bases, with 1 base separating them. Germline assignment: CDR1 LGHNT and CDR2 FRNRAP. The CDR3 nucleotides read TGTGCTAGTGGTTTGGGCTACGAGCAGTACTTC. Protein product: CASGLGYEQYF.

For this clone: Other DNA sequences of this sample code for an identical CDR3. J is TRBJ2-7 and V is TRBV9; the D is unclear. Germline CDR1 and CDR2: SGDLS and YYNGEE. The CDR3 is made up of 13 amino acids. The V end lost 4 bases, the J end lost 0 bases, and 8 bases lay between the germline ends. The CDR3 region is CASSPGSSYEQYF. In DNA form, the CDR3 reads TGTGCCAGCAGCCCTGGAAGCTCCTACGAGCAGTACTTC.

The V gene is TRBV4-3, the J gene TRBJ1-2; D may be TRBD1 (5 bases). This CDR3 spans 15 amino acids. The ends were cut back, 1 base at V and 3 bases at J, with 12 bases in the middle. The germline CDR1 and CDR2 sequences are LGHNA and YSLEER. This chain's CDR3 is CASSQVRQLHYGYTF. DNA for the CDR3: TGCGCCAGCAGCCAAGTTAGACAGCTCCACTATGGCTACACCTTC.

The rearrangement uses TRBV6-5 and TRBJ1-2; 7 bases match TRBD1. Germline CDR1 is MNHEY and CDR2 is SVGAGI. This CDR3 is 15 amino acids long. The V gene end was trimmed by 2 bases and the J gene end by 3 bases; junction bases not matched to a gene: 6. CDR3 in amino acids: CASSYTAGTDYGYTF. The CDR3 DNA is TGTGCCAGCAGTTACACCGCCGGGACAGACTATGGCTACACCTTC.

The chain joins TRBV19 to TRBJ2-7; D tentatively fits TRBD1 or TRBD2 (5 bases each). The germline gives CDR1 LNHDA, CDR2 SQIVND (reference sequence). The length of the CDR3 is 18 residues. Trimming stripped 10 bases from V and 2 bases from J, with 30 bases between. CDR3 region: CATRYYNHGTAGPYEQYF. CDR3 coding DNA: TGTGCCACCCGATATTATAACCACGGGACCGCGGGCCCCTACGAGCAGTACTTC.

The chain links TRBV5-1 to TRBJ2-5, with D uncertain. V dropped 2 bases and J dropped 5 bases, with 13 bases sitting between them. CDR3 length: 14 residues. Germline lookup yields CDR1 SGHRS and CDR2 YFSETQ. The CDR3 bases are TGCGCCAGCAGCTTCGTGGGCCAAGGGGAGACCCAGTACTTC. Residues: CASSFVGQGETQYF.

For this clone: Other DNA sequences in this sample translate to the same CDR3. The chain joins TRBV27 to TRBJ2-1, with TRBD2 matching over 7 bases. Looked up from germline, CDR1 is MNHEY and CDR2 is SMNVEV (reference sequence). After removal of 6 bases from V and 7 bases from J, the junction contained 3 bases not matched to a gene. This CDR3 region has 12 residues. CDR3 coding DNA: TGTGCCAGCAGCTGGGGGGGGAATGAGCAGTTCTTC. Translated: CASSWGGNEQFF.

J is TRBJ2-7 and V is TRBV5-6; 7 bases fit TRBD2. CDR1 is SGHDT, CDR2 YYEEEE, per germline. This CDR3 has 16 residues. V shed 0 bases, J shed 0 bases, and the junction held 6 bases outside the gene matches. CDR3 nucleotide sequence: TGTGCCAGCAGCTTGGCGCGGGAGATAAGCTCCTACGAGCAGTACTTC. This gives the protein CASSLAREISSYEQYF.

V is TRBV28 and J is TRBJ1-3; D remains unclear. Germline CDR1 reads MDHEN; CDR2 reads SYDVKM. The ends were cut back, 3 bases at V and 0 bases at J, with 9 bases in the middle. The CDR3 contains 15 residues. CDR3 sequence (DNA): TGTGCCAGCAGTTTTAGCAGGCACTCTGGAAACACCATATATTTT. Amino acid sequence: CASSFSRHSGNTIYF.

This clone was found once. Mismatch with germline at one junction end may stem from a read error. The rearrangement links TRBV6-1 to TRBJ2-1, with a weak D call TRBD2 (5 bases). Germline V gene sequence: CDR1 MNHNS, CDR2 SASEGT. The CDR3 runs 13 residues. The CDR3 DNA reads as TGTGCCAGCCGCAATCTCCGGGGAGCAGACCCGATCTTC. Translating it yields CASRNLRGADPIF.

The chain uses TRBV11-2 and TRBJ1-4, with TRBD1 identical over 7 bases. From germline, CDR1 is SGHAT and CDR2 FQNNGV. J lost 8 bases, V lost 2 bases, and 14 bases had no gene match. The CDR3 runs 17 residues. CDR3 protein: CASSLWPFQGDDEKLFF. The CDR3 nucleotides are TGTGCCAGCAGCTTATGGCCCTTTCAGGGGGATGACGAAAAACTGTTTTTT.

In the case of this clone: Different DNA sequences within this sample yield the same CDR3. The chain joins TRBV27 to TRBJ2-2; D call uncertain. Per germline, CDR1 MNHEY and CDR2 SMNVEV (reference sequence). Trimming shortened V by 3 bases and J by 7 bases, and 6 bases separated the two germline ends. CDR3 size: 12 residues. The CDR3 spells CASSFRVGELFF. As DNA, the CDR3 is TGTGCCAGCAGTTTTCGGGTCGGGGAGCTGTTTTTT.

A remark on this clone: Other DNA sequences from this sample encode an identical CDR3 as well. The chain carries TRBV9 and TRBJ2-7; 7 bases are a match to TRBD1. The length of the CDR3 is 15 residues. Trimming took 2 bases from V and 5 from J; bases not matched to a gene: 10. Germline CDR1 is SGDLS and CDR2 is YYNGEE. CDR3 loop: CASSVGTVSIDEQYF. The CDR3 nucleotides are TGTGCCAGCAGCGTGGGGACAGTCTCCATCGACGAGCAGTACTTC.

With regard to this clone: Other DNA sequences in this specimen translate into the identical CDR3. V usage is TRBV30 and J usage is TRBJ2-7; unclear D gene. Trimming left V 0 bases short and J 4 bases short, with 10 bases between. CDR3 length: 13 residues. CDR1 is GTSNPN and CDR2 is SVGIG in the germline V gene (reference sequence). The chain's CDR3 is CAWSVGRFYEQYF. The CDR3 DNA follows: TGTGCCTGGAGTGTGGGCAGATTTTACGAGCAGTACTTC. The whole variable domain, filled in from reference TRBV30 and TRBJ2-7, reads SQTIHQWPATLVQPVGSPLSLECTVEGTSNPNLYWYRQAAGRGLQLLFYSVGIGQISSEVPQNLSASRPQDRQFILSSKKLLLSDSGFYLCAWSVGRFYEQYFGPGTRLTVT.

The chain joins TRBV6-6 to TRBJ2-7; 8 bases line up with TRBD1. CDR3 size: 14 residues. Unmatched junction bases numbered 5, after V lost 2 bases and J lost 5 bases. CDR1 is MNHNY and CDR2 is SVGAGI in the germline V gene (reference sequence). CDR3 residues: CASSYTGGGDEQYF. CDR3 nucleotides: TGTGCCAGCAGTTACACAGGGGGAGGTGACGAGCAGTACTTC.

This chain links TRBV18 with TRBJ2-7; D possibly uses TRBD1 or TRBD2 (5 bases each). V gave up 1 base and J gave up 2 bases, with 24 bases separating them. Germline CDR1 and CDR2: KGHSH and LQKENI. The CDR3 sequence is 19 residues long. The CDR3 is CASSPQFLMGDQGTYEQYF. The CDR3 coding sequence is TGTGCCAGCTCACCACAGTTTTTGATGGGGGATCAGGGTACCTACGAGCAGTACTTC. The whole variable domain, filled in from reference TRBV18 and TRBJ2-7, reads NAGVMQNPRHLVRRRGQEARLRCSPMKGHSHVYWYRQLPEEGLKFMVYLQKENIIDESGMPKERFSAEFPKEGPSILRIQQVVRGDSAAYFCASSPQFLMGDQGTYEQYFGPGTRLTVT.

The chain joins TRBV28 to TRBJ1-3; possibly TRBD1 for D (5 bases). With 10 bases removed from V and 1 base from J, the gap between germline ends came to 14 bases. Germline CDR1 reads MDHEN; CDR2 reads SYDVKM. This CDR3 spans 14 amino acids. CDR3 nucleotides: TGTGCCACTCACCAGGGACTATCTGGAAACACCATATATTTT. The encoded protein is CATHQGLSGNTIYF. The whole variable domain, filled in from reference TRBV28 and TRBJ1-3, reads DVKVTQSSRYLVKRTGEKVFLECVQDMDHENMFWYRQDPGLGLRLIYFSYDVKMKEKGDIPEGYSVSREKKERFSLILESASTNQTSMYLCATHQGLSGNTIYFGEGSWLTVV.